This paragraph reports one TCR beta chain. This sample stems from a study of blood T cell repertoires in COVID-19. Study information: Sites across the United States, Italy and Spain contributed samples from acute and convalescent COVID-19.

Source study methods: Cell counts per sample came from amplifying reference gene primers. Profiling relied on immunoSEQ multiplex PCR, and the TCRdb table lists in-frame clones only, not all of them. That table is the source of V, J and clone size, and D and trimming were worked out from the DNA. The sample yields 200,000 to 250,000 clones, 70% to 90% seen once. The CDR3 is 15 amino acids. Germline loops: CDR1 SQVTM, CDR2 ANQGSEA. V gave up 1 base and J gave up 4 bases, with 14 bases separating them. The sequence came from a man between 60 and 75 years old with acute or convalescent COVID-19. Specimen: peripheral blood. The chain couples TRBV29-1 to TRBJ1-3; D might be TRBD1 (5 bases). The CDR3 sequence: CSVEASRGSGNTIYF. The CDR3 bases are TGCAGCGTTGAAGCGAGTCGGGGGTCAGGAAACACCATATATTTT.